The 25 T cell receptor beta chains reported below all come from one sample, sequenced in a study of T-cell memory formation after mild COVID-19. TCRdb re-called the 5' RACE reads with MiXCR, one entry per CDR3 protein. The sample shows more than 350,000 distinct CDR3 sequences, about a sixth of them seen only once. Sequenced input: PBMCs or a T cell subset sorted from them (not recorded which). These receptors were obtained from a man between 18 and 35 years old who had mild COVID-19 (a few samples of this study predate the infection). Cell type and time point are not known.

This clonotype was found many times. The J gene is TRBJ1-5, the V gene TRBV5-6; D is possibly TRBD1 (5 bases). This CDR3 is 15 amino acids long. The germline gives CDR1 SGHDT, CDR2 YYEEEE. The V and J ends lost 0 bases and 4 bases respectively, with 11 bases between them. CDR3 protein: CASSLGPGVNQPQHF. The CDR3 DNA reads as TGTGCCAGCAGCTTGGGGCCGGGGGTTAATCAGCCCCAGCATTTT. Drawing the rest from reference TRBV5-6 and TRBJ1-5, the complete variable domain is DAGVTQSPTHLIKTRGQQVTLRCSPKSGHDTVSWYQQALGQGPQFIFQYYEEEERQRGNFPDRFSGHQFPNYSSELNVNALLLGDSALYLCASSLGPGVNQPQHFGDGTRLSIL.

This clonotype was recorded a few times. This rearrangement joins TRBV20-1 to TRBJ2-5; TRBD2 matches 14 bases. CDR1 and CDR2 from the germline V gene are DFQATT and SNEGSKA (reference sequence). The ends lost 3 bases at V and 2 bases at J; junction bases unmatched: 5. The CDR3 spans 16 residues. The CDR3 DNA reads TGCAGTGCTAGGACTAGCGGGGGGGCGGGACAAGAGACCCAGTACTTC. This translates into CSARTSGGAGQETQYF.

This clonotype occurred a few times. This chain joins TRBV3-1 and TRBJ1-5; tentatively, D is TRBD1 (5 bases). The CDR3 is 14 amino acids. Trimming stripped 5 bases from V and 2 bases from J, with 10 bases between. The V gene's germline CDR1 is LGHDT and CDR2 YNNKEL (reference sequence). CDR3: CASSNRDGNQPQHF. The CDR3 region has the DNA TGTGCCAGCAGCAACCGGGACGGCAATCAGCCCCAGCATTTT. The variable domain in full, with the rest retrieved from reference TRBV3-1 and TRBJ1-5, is DTAVSQTPKYLVTQMGNDKSIKCEQNLGHDTMYWYKQDSKKFLKIMFSYNNKELIINETVPNRFSPKSPDKAHLNLHINSLELGDSAVYFCASSNRDGNQPQHFGDGTRLSIL.

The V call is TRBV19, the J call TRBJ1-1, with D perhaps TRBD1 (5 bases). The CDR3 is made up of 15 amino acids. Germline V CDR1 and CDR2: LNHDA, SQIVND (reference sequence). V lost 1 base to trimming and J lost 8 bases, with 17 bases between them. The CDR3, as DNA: TGTGCCAGTAGTATAGTTCTTGGCAGGGTGGCGGAAGCTTTCTTT. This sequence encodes CASSIVLGRVAEAFF.

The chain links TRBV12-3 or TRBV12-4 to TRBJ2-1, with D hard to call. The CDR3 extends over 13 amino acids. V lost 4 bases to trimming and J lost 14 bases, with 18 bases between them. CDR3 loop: CASSSTTYSGEFF. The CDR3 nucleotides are TGTGCCAGCAGTTCCACAACCTATTCGGGCGAGTTCTTC.

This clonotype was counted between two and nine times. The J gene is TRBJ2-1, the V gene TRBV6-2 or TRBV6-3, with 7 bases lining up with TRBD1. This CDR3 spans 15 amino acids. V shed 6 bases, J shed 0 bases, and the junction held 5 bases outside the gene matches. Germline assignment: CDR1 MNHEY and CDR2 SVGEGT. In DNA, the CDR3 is TGTGCCAGCAGCGAAAGACAGGGCTCCTACAATGAGCAGTTCTTC. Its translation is CASSERQGSYNEQFF.

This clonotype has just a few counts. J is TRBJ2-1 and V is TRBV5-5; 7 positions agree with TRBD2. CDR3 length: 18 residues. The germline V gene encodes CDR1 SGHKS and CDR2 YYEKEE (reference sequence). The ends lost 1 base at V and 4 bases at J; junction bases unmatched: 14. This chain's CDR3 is CASSLRLRGSGSYNEQFF. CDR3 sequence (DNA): TGTGCCAGCAGCTTGCGTCTACGCGGTAGCGGGTCTTACAATGAGCAGTTCTTC.

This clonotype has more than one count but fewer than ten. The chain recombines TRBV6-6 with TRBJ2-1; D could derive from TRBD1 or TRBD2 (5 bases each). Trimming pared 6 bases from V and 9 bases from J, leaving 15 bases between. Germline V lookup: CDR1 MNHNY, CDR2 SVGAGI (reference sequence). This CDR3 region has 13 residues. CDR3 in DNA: TGTGCCAGCAGCCGGGACCGCACAAGTGAGCAGTTCTTC. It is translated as CASSRDRTSEQFF.

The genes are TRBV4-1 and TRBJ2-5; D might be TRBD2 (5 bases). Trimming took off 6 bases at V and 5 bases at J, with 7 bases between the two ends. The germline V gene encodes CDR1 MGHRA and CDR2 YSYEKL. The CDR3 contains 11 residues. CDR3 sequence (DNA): TGCGCCAGCAGACAGCGGGAGACCCAGTACTTC. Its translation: CASRQRETQYF.

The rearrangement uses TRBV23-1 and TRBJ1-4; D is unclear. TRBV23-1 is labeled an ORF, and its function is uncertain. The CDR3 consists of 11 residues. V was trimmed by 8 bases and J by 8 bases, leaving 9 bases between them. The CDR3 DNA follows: TGCGCCAGCGCGGTTAGGGAAAAACTGTTTTTT. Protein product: CASAVREKLFF.

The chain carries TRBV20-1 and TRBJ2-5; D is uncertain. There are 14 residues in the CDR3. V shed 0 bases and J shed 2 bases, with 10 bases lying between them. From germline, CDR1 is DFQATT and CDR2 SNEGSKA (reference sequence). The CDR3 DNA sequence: TGCAGTGCTAGAGATCGTCAGAGACAAGAGACCCAGTACTTC. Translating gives CSARDRQRQETQYF.

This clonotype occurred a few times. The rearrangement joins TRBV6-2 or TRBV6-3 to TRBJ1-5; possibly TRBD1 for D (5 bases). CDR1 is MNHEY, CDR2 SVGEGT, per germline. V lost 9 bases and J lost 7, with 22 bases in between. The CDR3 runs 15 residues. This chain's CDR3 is CARQEWGWRRQPQHF. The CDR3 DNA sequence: TGTGCCAGACAGGAATGGGGTTGGAGAAGGCAGCCCCAGCATTTT.

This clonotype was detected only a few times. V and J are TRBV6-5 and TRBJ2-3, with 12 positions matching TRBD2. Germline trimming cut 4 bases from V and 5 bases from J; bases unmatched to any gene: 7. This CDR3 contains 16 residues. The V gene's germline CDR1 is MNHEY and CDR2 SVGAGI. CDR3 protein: CASSWTSGIPLDTQYF. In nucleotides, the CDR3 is TGTGCCAGCAGTTGGACTAGCGGGATCCCTTTAGATACGCAGTATTTT.

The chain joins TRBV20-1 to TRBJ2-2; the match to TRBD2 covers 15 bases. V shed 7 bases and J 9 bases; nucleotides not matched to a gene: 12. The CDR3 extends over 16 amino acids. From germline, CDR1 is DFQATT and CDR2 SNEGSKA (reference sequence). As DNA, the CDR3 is TGCAGTGATTTCCGGACTAGCGGGGGGGCCGCGCGGGAGCTGTTTTTT. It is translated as CSDFRTSGGAARELFF.

CDR3 residues: CASSRTLDASTDTQYF. The CDR3 region has the DNA TGTGCCAGCAGCCGCACACTAGACGCTAGCACAGATACGCAGTATTTT. V and J are TRBV11-2 and TRBJ2-3, with D possibly TRBD2 on 5 matching bases. The CDR3 spans 16 residues. The germline V gene encodes CDR1 SGHAT and CDR2 FQNNGV. V lost 5 bases, J lost 0 bases, and 15 bases lay in between. The entire variable domain, with the rest obtained from reference TRBV11-2 and TRBJ2-3, is as follows: EAGVAQSPRYKIIEKRQSVAFWCNPISGHATLYWYQQILGQGPKLLIQFQNNGVVDDSQLPKDRFSAERLKGVDSTLKIQPAKLEDSAVYLCASSRTLDASTDTQYFGPGTRLTVL.

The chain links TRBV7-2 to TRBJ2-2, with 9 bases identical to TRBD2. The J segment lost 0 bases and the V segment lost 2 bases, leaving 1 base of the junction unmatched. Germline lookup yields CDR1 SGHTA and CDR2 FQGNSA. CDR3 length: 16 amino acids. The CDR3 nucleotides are TGTGCCAGCAGCTTACAGCGGGGGGCGAACACCGGGGAGCTGTTTTTT. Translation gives CASSLQRGANTGELFF.

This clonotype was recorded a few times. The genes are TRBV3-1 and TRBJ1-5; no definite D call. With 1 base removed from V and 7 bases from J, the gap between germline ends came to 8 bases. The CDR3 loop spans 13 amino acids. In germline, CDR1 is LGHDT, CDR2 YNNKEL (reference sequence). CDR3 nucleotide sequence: TGTGCCAGCAGCCAAGGGCTAAGGCAGCCCCAGCATTTT. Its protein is CASSQGLRQPQHF. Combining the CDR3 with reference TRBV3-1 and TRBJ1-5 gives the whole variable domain DTAVSQTPKYLVTQMGNDKSIKCEQNLGHDTMYWYKQDSKKFLKIMFSYNNKELIINETVPNRFSPKSPDKAHLNLHINSLELGDSAVYFCASSQGLRQPQHFGDGTRLSIL.

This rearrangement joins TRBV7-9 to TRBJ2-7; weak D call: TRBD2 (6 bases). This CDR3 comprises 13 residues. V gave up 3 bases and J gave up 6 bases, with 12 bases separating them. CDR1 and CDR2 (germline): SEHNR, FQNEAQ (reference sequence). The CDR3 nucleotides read TGTGCCAGCAGCTTTAGCGGTGCGGGCGAGCAGTACGTC. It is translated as CASSFSGAGEQYV.

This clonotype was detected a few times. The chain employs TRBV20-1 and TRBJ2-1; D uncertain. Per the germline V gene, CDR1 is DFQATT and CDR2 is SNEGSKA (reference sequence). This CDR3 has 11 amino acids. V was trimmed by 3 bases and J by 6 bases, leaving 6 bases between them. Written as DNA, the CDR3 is TGCAGTGCTAGGGTCGTCAATGAGCAGTTCTTC. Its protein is CSARVVNEQFF.

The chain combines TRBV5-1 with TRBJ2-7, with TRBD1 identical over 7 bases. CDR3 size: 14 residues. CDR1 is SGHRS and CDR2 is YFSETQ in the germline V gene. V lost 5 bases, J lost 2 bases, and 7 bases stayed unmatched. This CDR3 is CASRSGTETYEQYF. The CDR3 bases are TGCGCCAGCAGATCCGGGACAGAGACCTACGAGCAGTACTTC. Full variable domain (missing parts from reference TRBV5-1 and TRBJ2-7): KAGVTQTPRYLIKTRGQQVTLSCSPISGHRSVSWYQQTPGQGLQFLFEYFSETQRNKGNFPGRFSGRQFSNSRSEMNVSTLELGDSALYLCASRSGTETYEQYFGPGTRLTVT.

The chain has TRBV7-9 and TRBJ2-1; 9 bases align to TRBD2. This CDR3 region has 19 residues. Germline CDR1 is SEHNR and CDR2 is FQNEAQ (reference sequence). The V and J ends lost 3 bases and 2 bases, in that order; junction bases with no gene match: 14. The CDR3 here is CASSLVWSLAGKAYNEQFF. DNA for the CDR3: TGTGCCAGCAGCTTGGTGTGGAGCCTAGCGGGGAAAGCCTACAATGAGCAGTTCTTC.

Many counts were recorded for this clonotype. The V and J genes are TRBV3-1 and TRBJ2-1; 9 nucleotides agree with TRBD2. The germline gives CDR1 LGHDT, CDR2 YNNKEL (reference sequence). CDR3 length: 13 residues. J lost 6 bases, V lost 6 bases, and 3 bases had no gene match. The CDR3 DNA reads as TGTGCCAGCAGAAGTAGCGGGGGCAATGAGCAGTTCTTC. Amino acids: CASRSSGGNEQFF.

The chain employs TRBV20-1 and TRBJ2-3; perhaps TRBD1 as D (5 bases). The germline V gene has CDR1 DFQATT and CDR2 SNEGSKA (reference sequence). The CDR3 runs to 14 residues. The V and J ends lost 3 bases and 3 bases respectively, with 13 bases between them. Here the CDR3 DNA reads TGCAGTGCTAGGGTAGGGGCCCGGACAGATACGCAGTATTTT. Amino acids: CSARVGARTDTQYF.

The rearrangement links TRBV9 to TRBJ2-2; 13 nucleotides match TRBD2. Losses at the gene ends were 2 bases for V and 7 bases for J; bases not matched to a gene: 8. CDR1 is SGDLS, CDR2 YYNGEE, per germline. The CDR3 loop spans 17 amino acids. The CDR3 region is CASSVRLAGGRSGELFF. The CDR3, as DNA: TGTGCCAGCAGCGTCCGACTAGCGGGGGGCCGGAGCGGGGAGCTGTTTTTT.

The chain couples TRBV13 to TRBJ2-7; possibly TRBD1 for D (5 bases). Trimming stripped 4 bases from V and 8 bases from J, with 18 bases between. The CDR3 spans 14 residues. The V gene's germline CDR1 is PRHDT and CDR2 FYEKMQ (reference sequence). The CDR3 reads CASSSDRQGFKQYF. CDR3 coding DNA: TGTGCCAGCAGCTCCGACCGGCAGGGATTCAAGCAGTACTTC.